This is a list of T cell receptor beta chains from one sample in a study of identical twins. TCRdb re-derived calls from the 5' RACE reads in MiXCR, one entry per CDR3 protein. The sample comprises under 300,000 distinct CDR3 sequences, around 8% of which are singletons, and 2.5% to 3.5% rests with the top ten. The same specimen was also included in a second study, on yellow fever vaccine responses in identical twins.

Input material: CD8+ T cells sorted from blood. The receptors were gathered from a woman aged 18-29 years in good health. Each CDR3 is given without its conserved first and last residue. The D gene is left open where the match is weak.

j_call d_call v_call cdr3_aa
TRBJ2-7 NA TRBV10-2 ANYRTPRYEQY
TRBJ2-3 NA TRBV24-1 ATSDPWGPSTDTQY
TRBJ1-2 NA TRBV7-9 ASSLAPGQGYT
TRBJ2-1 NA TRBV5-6 ASTSNRGGIYNEQF
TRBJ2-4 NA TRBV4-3 ASSQDGGGRY
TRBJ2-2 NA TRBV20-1 SARSGPNTGELF
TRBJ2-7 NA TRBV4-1 ASSQDEQGTYEQY
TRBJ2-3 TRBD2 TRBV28 ASSWGGPPDTQY
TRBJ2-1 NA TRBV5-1 ASSSVGGSYNEQF
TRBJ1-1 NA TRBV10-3 AISEPGAMNTEAF
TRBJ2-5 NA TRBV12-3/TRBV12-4 ASSPGSPVLTQY
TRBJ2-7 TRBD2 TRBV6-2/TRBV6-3 ASSKRTSGSYEQY
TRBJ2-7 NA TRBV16 ASSQSPGTWGREQY
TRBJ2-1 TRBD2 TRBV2 ASSEWTSGINEQF
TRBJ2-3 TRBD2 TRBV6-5 ASSYPIAGGPKTQY
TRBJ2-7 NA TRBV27 ASSLSSGALPYEQY
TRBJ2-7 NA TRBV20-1 SAREEGEQY
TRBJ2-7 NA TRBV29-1 SVSIQGDEQY
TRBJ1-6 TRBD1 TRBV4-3 ASSRDRAGSPLH
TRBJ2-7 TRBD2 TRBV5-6 ASSLTSGKAEQY
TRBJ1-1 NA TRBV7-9 ASSLQGLDTEAF
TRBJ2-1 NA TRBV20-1 SARDRWDPNEQF
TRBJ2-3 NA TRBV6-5 ASSYSKDTQY
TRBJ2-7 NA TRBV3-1 ASSQEGAGYPDEQY
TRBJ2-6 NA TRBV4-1 ASSQGPGHTNSGANVLT
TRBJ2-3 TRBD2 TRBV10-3 AISSPGGGAVLTDTQY
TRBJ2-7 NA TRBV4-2 ASSQRLGPYEQY
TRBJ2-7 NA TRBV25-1 ASSEYEEDEQY
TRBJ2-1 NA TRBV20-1 SASLISGGLNEQF
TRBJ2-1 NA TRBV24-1 ARHPNYEQF
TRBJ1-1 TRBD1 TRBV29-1 SVEGGTGAEAF